This TCR beta chain was found in a study of blood T cell repertoires in COVID-19. Germline V gene lookup returns CDR1 KGHSH and CDR2 LQKENI. The CDR3 length is 14 residues. The V end lost 1 base, the J end lost 6 bases, and 9 bases lay between the germline ends. The authors' processing: Amplifying reference gene primers gave estimates of nucleated cell counts. Assay used: immunoSEQ multiplex PCR; TCRdb lists only in-frame clones, some missing. From that table come the V and J calls and clone size; the DNA was used to work out D and trimming. This table holds a few hundred thousand clones, about four fifths found once.

Sample: peripheral blood. The TCR originated in a man between 25 and 39 years old who had recovered from COVID-19. The chain carries TRBV18 and TRBJ1-4; D not certain. CDR3 in amino acids: CASSPQERDEKLFF. The CDR3 DNA sequence: TGTGCCAGCTCACCACAGGAGAGGGATGAAAAACTGTTTTTT.